This is a list of T cell receptor beta chains from one sample in a study of T cells in localized non-small cell lung cancer. The table came from immunoSEQ multiplex PCR; TCRdb's copy has only in-frame clones and leaves some out. Here the sample spans around 15,000 clones, around nine tenths being singletons. The material was peripheral blood, obtained before any cancer treatment. Receptors were obtained from a male donor at least 60 years old with stage II squamous cell lung carcinoma. Both conserved end residues are part of each CDR3. Each record gives: clone size, CDR3 length, J gene, V gene, D gene, CDR3 DNA, CDR3 protein. D genes are given only for firm matches. For some rows the clone size is stated as once, few or many, or as a class when expanded; others skip it.

clone size: .; CDR3 length: 16; J gene: TRBJ2-3; V gene: TRBV27; D gene: TRBD2; CDR3 DNA: TGTGCCAGCAGTCCTAGCGGGAGTCGGGTCACAGATACGCAGTATTTT; CDR3 protein: CASSPSGSRVTDTQYF
clone size: .; CDR3 length: 15; J gene: TRBJ1-1; V gene: TRBV5-4; D gene: .; CDR3 DNA: TGTGCCAGCAGCTTTGAGTCAGGGTTTGGCACTGAAGCTTTCTTT; CDR3 protein: CASSFESGFGTEAFF
clone size: .; CDR3 length: 21; J gene: TRBJ1-3; V gene: TRBV30; D gene: .; CDR3 DNA: TGTGCCTGGAGCCCGGGGATTCTCAAAAAATCCCATTTAAGCTCTGGAAACACCATATATTTT; CDR3 protein: CAWSPGILKKSHLSSGNTIYF
clone size: .; CDR3 length: 17; J gene: TRBJ2-3; V gene: TRBV15; D gene: TRBD2; CDR3 DNA: TGTGCCACCAGCAGAGAGCTAGGTAGCGGGGCCTGGGATACGCAGTATTTT; CDR3 protein: CATSRELGSGAWDTQYF
clone size: .; CDR3 length: 13; J gene: TRBJ2-7; V gene: TRBV27; D gene: .; CDR3 DNA: TGTGCCAGCAGTTTCGGGGCCTCCTACGAGCAGTACTTC; CDR3 protein: CASSFGASYEQYF
clone size: .; CDR3 length: 13; J gene: TRBJ2-1; V gene: TRBV2; D gene: .; CDR3 DNA: TGTGCCAGCAGAACTCTACTAGACAATGAGCAGTTCTTC; CDR3 protein: CASRTLLDNEQFF
clone size: medium-sized; CDR3 length: 19; J gene: TRBJ1-3; V gene: TRBV28; D gene: TRBD1; CDR3 DNA: TGTGCCAGCAGTTTACCCCGGACAGGGGACCTACTCTCTGGAAACACCATATATTTT; CDR3 protein: CASSLPRTGDLLSGNTIYF
clone size: .; CDR3 length: 17; J gene: TRBJ2-3; V gene: TRBV28; D gene: TRBD1; CDR3 DNA: TGTGCCAGCAGTTTAAACCCGACAGGGGGCAGCACAGATACGCAGTATTTT; CDR3 protein: CASSLNPTGGSTDTQYF
clone size: .; CDR3 length: 17; J gene: TRBJ1-5; V gene: TRBV2; D gene: .; CDR3 DNA: TGTGCCAGCAGTGGCCCTCGCCGACAGGACCTGGATCAGCCCCAGCATTTT; CDR3 protein: CASSGPRRQDLDQPQHF
clone size: once; CDR3 length: 13; J gene: TRBJ2-7; V gene: TRBV27; D gene: .; CDR3 DNA: TGTGCCAGCGGGGAGGGACAGGCCTACGAGCAGTACTTC; CDR3 protein: CASGEGQAYEQYF
clone size: .; CDR3 length: 14; J gene: TRBJ2-7; V gene: TRBV6-5; D gene: .; CDR3 DNA: TGTGCCAGCAGTTGGAGGACTTCCGCCTACGAGCAGTACTTC; CDR3 protein: CASSWRTSAYEQYF
clone size: .; CDR3 length: 16; J gene: TRBJ2-7; V gene: TRBV19; D gene: TRBD2; CDR3 DNA: TGTGCCAGTAGTATTGGGACTAGCGGGCTTTCCTACGAGCAGTACTTC; CDR3 protein: CASSIGTSGLSYEQYF
clone size: .; CDR3 length: 14; J gene: TRBJ1-4; V gene: TRBV5-1; D gene: .; CDR3 DNA: TGCGCCAGCCGCCCGTCTCCAGCTAATGAAAAACTGTTTTTT; CDR3 protein: CASRPSPANEKLFF
clone size: .; CDR3 length: 15; J gene: TRBJ1-4; V gene: TRBV25-1; D gene: .; CDR3 DNA: TGTGCCAGCAGTGAATATGGGTTCGGTGGTGAAAAACTGTTTTTT; CDR3 protein: CASSEYGFGGEKLFF
clone size: .; CDR3 length: 17; J gene: TRBJ2-2; V gene: TRBV4-1; D gene: TRBD2; CDR3 DNA: TGCGCCAGCAGCATAGGGACTAGCGGGGGTAACACCGGGGAGCTGTTTTTT; CDR3 protein: CASSIGTSGGNTGELFF
clone size: .; CDR3 length: 12; J gene: TRBJ1-3; V gene: TRBV7-6; D gene: .; CDR3 DNA: TGTGCCAGCAGCTTAGCTGGAAACACCATATATTTT; CDR3 protein: CASSLAGNTIYF
clone size: .; CDR3 length: 13; J gene: TRBJ2-3; V gene: TRBV28; D gene: .; CDR3 DNA: TGTGCCAGCAGTTACGGAGGGGGAGATACGCAGTATTTT; CDR3 protein: CASSYGGGDTQYF
clone size: .; CDR3 length: 18; J gene: TRBJ2-2; V gene: TRBV5-1; D gene: .; CDR3 DNA: TGCGCCAGCAGCTTGGAAGTTGGAGGTGCGGTGATCGCCGGGGAGCTGTTTTTT; CDR3 protein: CASSLEVGGAVIAGELFF
clone size: few; CDR3 length: 13; J gene: TRBJ1-2; V gene: TRBV27; D gene: .; CDR3 DNA: TGTGCCAGCAGTTTACGGGGGGACTATGGCTACACCTTC; CDR3 protein: CASSLRGDYGYTF
clone size: .; CDR3 length: 15; J gene: TRBJ2-1; V gene: TRBV5-4; D gene: TRBD2; CDR3 DNA: TGTGCCAGCAGCCCCAGCGGGAAAGCCTACAATGAGCAGTTCTTC; CDR3 protein: CASSPSGKAYNEQFF
clone size: .; CDR3 length: 15; J gene: TRBJ2-2; V gene: TRBV27; D gene: TRBD2; CDR3 DNA: TGTGCCAGCAGCTTTTTTAGCGGGAGTACCGGGGAGCTGTTTTTT; CDR3 protein: CASSFFSGSTGELFF
clone size: .; CDR3 length: 16; J gene: TRBJ1-5; V gene: TRBV28; D gene: TRBD1; CDR3 DNA: TGTGCCAGCAGTAGTAGCGGGACAGGGGGTTCTCAGCCCCAGCATTTT; CDR3 protein: CASSSSGTGGSQPQHF
clone size: .; CDR3 length: 14; J gene: TRBJ1-1; V gene: TRBV9; D gene: .; CDR3 DNA: TGTGCCAGCAGCGTGACGCTAAAGAACACTGAAGCTTTCTTT; CDR3 protein: CASSVTLKNTEAFF
clone size: .; CDR3 length: 14; J gene: TRBJ2-5; V gene: TRBV2; D gene: TRBD2; CDR3 DNA: TGTGCCAGCAGGAGCGGGACCAACCAAGAGACCCAGTACTTC; CDR3 protein: CASRSGTNQETQYF
clone size: .; CDR3 length: 15; J gene: TRBJ1-2; V gene: TRBV5-1; D gene: .; CDR3 DNA: TGCGCCAGCAGCTTGGAGGTCTCACGGAACTATGGCTACACCTTC; CDR3 protein: CASSLEVSRNYGYTF
clone size: once; CDR3 length: 14; J gene: TRBJ1-1; V gene: TRBV10-3; D gene: TRBD1; CDR3 DNA: TGTGCCATCAGTGTACAGGGGGCGGACACTGAAGCTTTCTTT; CDR3 protein: CAISVQGADTEAFF
clone size: .; CDR3 length: 16; J gene: TRBJ2-7; V gene: TRBV6-1; D gene: .; CDR3 DNA: TGTGCCAGCAGTGAATTCCGAGACAGGAAACCCTACGAGCAGTACTTC; CDR3 protein: CASSEFRDRKPYEQYF